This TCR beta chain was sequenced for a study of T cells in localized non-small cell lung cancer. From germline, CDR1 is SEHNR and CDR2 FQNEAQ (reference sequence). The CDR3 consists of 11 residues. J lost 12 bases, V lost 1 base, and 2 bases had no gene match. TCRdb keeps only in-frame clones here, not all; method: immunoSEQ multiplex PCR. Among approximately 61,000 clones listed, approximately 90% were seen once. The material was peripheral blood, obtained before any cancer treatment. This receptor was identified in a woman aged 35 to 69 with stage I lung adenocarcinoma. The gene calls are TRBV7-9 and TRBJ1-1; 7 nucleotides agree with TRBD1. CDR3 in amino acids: CASSLETGTFF. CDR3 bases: TGTGCCAGCAGCTTAGAGACAGGGACTTTCTTT.